What follows are 8 T cell receptor beta chains derived from one specimen sequenced in a study of blood T cell repertoires in COVID-19. The assay was immunoSEQ multiplex PCR, and TCRdb's table has in-frame clones only and misses some. The data show approximately 230,000 clones, about nine tenths seen once. Material for sequencing was PBMCs or T cells enriched from blood (not recorded which). These receptors came from a woman aged 25 to 39 with acute COVID-19.

This clone appeared a few times. One end of the junction is discordant with germline, which a read error may explain. The V gene is TRBV11-2, the J gene TRBJ1-3; 7 bases are shared with TRBD1. This CDR3 comprises 14 residues. CDR1 and CDR2 (germline): SGHAT, FQNNGV. CDR3 nucleotide sequence: TGTGCCAGCAACTTAGGGACAGCAGGAAACACCATATATTTT. Amino acid sequence: CASNLGTAGNTIYF.

The chain combines TRBV15 with TRBJ2-7, with 9 bases identical to TRBD1. With 1 base clipped from V and 0 bases from J, the junction kept 10 bases outside the gene matches. The V gene's germline CDR1 is LNHNV and CDR2 YYDKDF (reference sequence). The CDR3 loop spans 18 amino acids. The CDR3 coding sequence is TGTGCCACCAGCAGAGGCCAAAAGGGACAGGGAAGCTCCTACGAGCAGTACTTC. It encodes CATSRGQKGQGSSYEQYF.

The gene calls are TRBV20-1 and TRBJ2-5, with D maybe TRBD1 (6 bases). The CDR3 extends over 14 amino acids. The V and J ends lost 3 bases and 7 bases respectively, with 18 bases between them. Germline assignment: CDR1 DFQATT and CDR2 SNEGSKA (reference sequence). Written as DNA, the CDR3 is TGCAGTGCTAGTTTTCGCCGGCCCAGGGGGACCCAGTACTTC. Translation gives CSASFRRPRGTQYF.

The chain carries TRBV19 and TRBJ2-7; possibly TRBD1 for D (6 bases). The CDR3 is 17 residues long. Germline values: CDR1 LNHDA, CDR2 SQIVND (reference sequence). Trimming stripped 1 base from V and 2 bases from J, with 18 bases between. CDR3 bases: TGTGCCAGTAGTATAGGTGCCCAGGGGAAGAGAACCTACGAGCAGTACTTC. It is translated as CASSIGAQGKRTYEQYF.

The chain combines TRBV6-2 or TRBV6-3 with TRBJ2-6; maybe TRBD2 (6 bases). Per the germline V gene, CDR1 is MNHEY and CDR2 is SVGEGT. Trimming removed 5 bases from V and 0 bases from J, with 14 bases in between. The CDR3 is 17 residues long. In nucleotides, the CDR3 is TGTGCCAGCAGTGGTTCGGGGGTGACCTCTGGGGCCAACGTCCTGACTTTC. Translating gives CASSGSGVTSGANVLTF.

The chain carries TRBV3-1 (or the pseudogene TRBV3-2) and TRBJ2-7; 14 nucleotides align to TRBD2. Germline lookup yields CDR1 LGHDT and CDR2 YNNKEL (reference sequence). The CDR3 length is 17 residues. The V and J ends lost 4 bases and 3 bases, in that order; junction bases with no gene match: 8. Here the CDR3 DNA reads TGTGCCAGCAGCCCAAGGACTAGCGGGAGGTCTTTCTACGAGCAGTACTTC. This encodes CASSPRTSGRSFYEQYF.

The CDR3 protein is CASSIAGTGAVTQPQHF. DNA of the CDR3: TGTGCCAGTAGTATCGCTGGGACAGGGGCCGTCACTCAGCCCCAGCATTTT. The chain has TRBV19 and TRBJ1-5, with 10 bases matching TRBD1. CDR3 size: 17 residues. CDR1 and CDR2 (germline): LNHDA, SQIVND (reference sequence). The V gene end was trimmed by 3 bases and the J gene end by 6 bases; junction bases not matched to a gene: 11.

The chain employs TRBV3-1 (or the pseudogene TRBV3-2) and TRBJ1-4; TRBD1 agrees at 10 bases. The CDR3 has 17 residues. Germline-derived CDR1 and CDR2 are LGHDT and YNNKEL (reference sequence). The V and J ends lost 1 base and 4 bases, in that order; junction bases with no gene match: 6. CDR3 loop: CASSQVGTGAYNEKLFF. The CDR3 coding sequence is TGTGCCAGCAGCCAAGTTGGGACAGGGGCCTATAATGAAAAACTGTTTTTT.